Below, 12 T cell receptor beta chains from the same sample are listed, as sequenced in a study of T cells after yellow fever vaccination. In TCRdb, the 5' RACE reads were re-called with MiXCR into one record per CDR3 protein. Among around 500,000 distinct CDR3 sequences listed, just over 20% were seen once. The source was PBMCs, collected roughly 20 days after the first yellow fever vaccination. These receptors were collected from a young man who received the YFV17D yellow fever vaccine.

This chain joins TRBV11-2 and TRBJ1-2; D uncertain. Germline V gene data show CDR1 as SGHAT and CDR2 as FQNNGV. This CDR3 comprises 13 residues. The germline V and J ends were trimmed by 5 bases and 0 bases, with 7 bases remaining between them. CDR3 sequence reads: CASSRTPNYGYTF. The CDR3 coding sequence is TGTGCCAGCAGCCGGACCCCTAACTATGGCTACACCTTC.

The chain has TRBV9 and TRBJ2-1; D remains ambiguous. CDR3 length: 17 amino acids. Germline V gene lookup returns CDR1 SGDLS and CDR2 YYNGEE. The V end lost 0 bases, the J end lost 0 bases, and 13 bases lay between the germline ends. The CDR3 bases are TGTGCCAGCAGCGTAGAGTGGAGACCAACCTCCTACAATGAGCAGTTCTTC. Protein product: CASSVEWRPTSYNEQFF.

The chain combines TRBV5-1 with TRBJ2-6; a weak D match, TRBD1 (7 bases). Germline V gene sequence: CDR1 SGHRS, CDR2 YFSETQ. The CDR3 spans 18 residues. V gave up 0 bases and J gave up 0 bases, with 13 bases separating them. In DNA, the CDR3 is TGCGCCAGCAGCTTGGCAGGAGGGGGCTCCTCTGGGGCCAACGTCCTGACTTTC. Translating gives CASSLAGGGSSGANVLTF.

The rearrangement links TRBV5-1 to TRBJ1-2; D is perhaps TRBD1 (5 bases). CDR3 length equals 15 residues. V was shortened by 4 bases and J by 2 bases, with 15 bases between the two germline ends. The germline gives CDR1 SGHRS, CDR2 YFSETQ. CDR3 region: CASSPRGIGNYGYTF. The CDR3 nucleotides read TGCGCCAGCAGCCCCCGGGGGATCGGGAACTATGGCTACACCTTC.

This clonotype was observed a handful of times. This chain links TRBV5-6 with TRBJ1-1; 9 bases are shared with TRBD1. V lost 3 bases, J lost 5 bases, and 14 bases stayed unmatched. The CDR3 covers 17 residues. Germline CDR1 reads SGHDT; CDR2 reads YYEEEE. The CDR3 nucleotides read TGTGCCAGCAGCTCCATGAGATTGGACAGGGGAGGAACTGAAGCTTTCTTT. Its translation: CASSSMRLDRGGTEAFF.

This clonotype was picked up one time. V is TRBV6-6 and J is TRBJ1-1; D may be TRBD1 (6 bases). V gave up 3 bases and J gave up 8 bases, with 10 bases separating them. Germline V gene sequence: CDR1 MNHNY, CDR2 SVGAGI (reference sequence). The CDR3 loop spans 12 amino acids. The CDR3 DNA follows: TGTGCCAGCAGTTATGTGGACAGAGAAGCTTTCTTT. This sequence encodes CASSYVDREAFF.

The sample holds a few counts of this clonotype. The chain joins TRBV29-1 to TRBJ1-1; the D is unclear. V dropped 2 bases and J dropped 5 bases, with 12 bases sitting between them. The V gene's germline CDR1 is SQVTM and CDR2 ANQGSEA. The CDR3 has 13 amino acids. Here the CDR3 DNA reads TGCAGCGTTGAATTTGGCGGTCGGACTGAAGCTTTCTTT. This gives the protein CSVEFGGRTEAFF. Using reference TRBV29-1 and TRBJ1-1 for the parts outside the CDR3, the full variable domain is SAVISQKPSRDICQRGTSLTIQCQVDSQVTMMFWYRQQPGQSLTLIATANQGSEATYESGFVIDKFPISRPNLTFSTLTVSNMSPEDSSIYLCSVEFGGRTEAFFGQGTRLTVV.

The rearrangement links TRBV29-1 to TRBJ2-3; TRBD1 agrees at 7 bases. CDR3 size: 16 residues. Germline V gives CDR1 SQVTM, CDR2 ANQGSEA. V shed 0 bases, J shed 1 base, and the junction held 7 bases outside the gene matches. DNA of the CDR3: TGCAGCGTTGAAGATCCCCTGGACAGGCGCACAGATACGCAGTATTTT. Protein: CSVEDPLDRRTDTQYF.

The chain links TRBV4-3 to TRBJ2-3; 10 nucleotides agree with TRBD2. Germline CDR1 LGHNA, CDR2 YSLEER. J lost 0 bases, V lost 0 bases, and 3 bases had no gene match. This CDR3 has 17 amino acids. The CDR3 DNA is TGCGCCAGCAGCCAAGATCCACTAGCGGGGAGCACAGATACGCAGTATTTT. This encodes CASSQDPLAGSTDTQYF.

This clonotype has just a few counts. The chain carries TRBV29-1 and TRBJ2-1, with 9 positions matching TRBD2. V was clipped by 5 bases and J by 10 bases; unmatched bases: 12. CDR1 is SQVTM and CDR2 is ANQGSEA in the germline V gene. There are 14 residues in the CDR3. In nucleotides, the CDR3 is TGCAGCGTTCCCAGCGGGGGGAGCTTCGAAGAGCAGTTCTTC. Encoded protein: CSVPSGGSFEEQFF.

The chain recombines TRBV6-2 or TRBV6-3 with TRBJ2-3; D gene ambiguous. Trimming removed 7 bases from V and 3 bases from J, with 14 bases in between. Germline CDR1 reads MNHEY; CDR2 reads SVGEGT. CDR3 length: 14 amino acids. Here the CDR3 reads CASTSAMWTDTQYF. CDR3 coding DNA: TGTGCCAGCACGAGCGCTATGTGGACAGATACGCAGTATTTT.

This clonotype has just a few counts. This chain joins TRBV28 and TRBJ1-4, with D uncertain. The CDR3 is 14 amino acids. V dropped 5 bases and J dropped 6 bases, with 13 bases sitting between them. Germline lookup yields CDR1 MDHEN and CDR2 SYDVKM. The CDR3 DNA reads as TGTGCCAGCAGTAACCCTGTTGGGTATGAAAAACTGTTTTTT. Translating it yields CASSNPVGYEKLFF.